Detailed here is one T cell receptor beta chain. A read error is likely here: a far larger clone is one base away. These data belong to a study of blood T cell repertoires in acute mononucleosis (TCRdb year 2020). A note on the overall study: Convalescent samples were collected 5 to 8 months after the acute presentation, representing the memory response. The mean blood EBV load was approximately 4 log10 genome copies per million B cells in acute infection and 2.5 to 3 at convalescence.

Broader findings and caveats from the paper: Because only a fraction of each donor's blood was analyzed, sampling error might partly explain the low overlap between acute and convalescent clonotypes. Persistence into convalescence was observed for only roughly 9.4% of unique acute clonotypes, yet most of the response was made up by these persisting clonotypes, and the remaining acute clonotypes were seemingly replaced by new diverse de novo clonotypes. With just a few donors in the cohort, the group averages were based on very few individuals. Both chains appeared to be involved in GLC-BM selection, with public TCRbeta motifs on BV14-BJ2 and BV20-BJ1 together with a TCRalpha motif on AV5-AJ31.

For TCR profiling, total RNA from at least 8,000 sorted tetramer+ CD8 T cells was reverse transcribed into cDNA. CDR3 regions were PCR-amplified with primers annealing to V and J regions, and unique molecular identifiers were added to track templates. Profiling of the TCRalpha and TCRbeta chains was done on the immunoSEQ platform, including the sequencing and error-correction standards of that platform. As for the original processing: Clonal copy numbers were corrected for sequencing and PCR errors, and CDR3s were defined according to IMGT conventions. Analysis was limited to productive rearrangements and used immunoSEQ Analyzer versions 2.0 and 3.0, and gene-pairing frequencies were further processed in Microsoft Excel. V-J pairings were visualized as Circos plots, and CDR3 motifs were found with MEME plus a custom motifSearch program. The probability of generation of TCR sequences was calculated using the OLGA algorithm. Clonotypes found at both visits were termed persistent, clonotypes found only in the acute phase were termed nonpersistent, and clonotypes found only at convalescence were termed de novo. A public TCR was defined as an amino acid clonotype used by more than one donor. TCRdb stores this immuneACCESS table with in-frame sequences only. Part of the clones is absent; in the studies checked, under half of the shortfall reflects unresolved V genes, and no reason is known for the rest. V and J calls and clone size are as listed in that table; D and trimming were resolved from the DNA. Counted in this sample were 2,000 to 3,000 clones; around a quarter of them appeared once. The ten most abundant clones make up approximately 44% of the sample.

The CDR3 holds 16 amino acids from the cysteine to the phenylalanine. Solely the CDR3 DNA is kept, with 48 bases framed from the first base. Sequences SGHAT (CDR1) and FQNNGV (CDR2) are obtained from the germline V gene. The time point label, as the study defines it: convalescence about 6 months (5-8 months) after acute presentation (visit 7). Over primary infection, the study followed CD8 T cell responses to two immunodominant EBV epitopes: BRLF1 109 (YVL-BR) and BMLF1 280 (GLC-BM). A positive serum heterophile antibody test together with EBV viral capsid antigen-specific IgM pointed to primary EBV infection. Total CD8 T cells were first enriched from PBMCs by magnetic positive selection (MACS). A FACSAria III was used to sort live CD3+ CD8+ tetramer+ cells to over 90% purity. Cell sorting used a PE-conjugated tetramer carrying the BMLF1 280-288 peptide. After tetramer sorting, TCR repertoires of EBV epitope-specific CD8 T cells were deep-sequenced directly ex vivo at acute infection and at convalescence. A few people aged 18 to 29 with clinical acute infectious mononucleosis and laboratory evidence of primary EBV infection were used as donors. Heparinized peripheral blood was collected once when donors presented clinically with mononucleosis symptoms and a second time roughly 6 months afterward. Ficoll-Paque density gradient centrifugation was used to isolate PBMCs.

The source was EBV GLC epitope tetramer+ CD8+ T cells sorted from PBMCs, collected during convalescence from infectious mononucleosis. The intended sense of this specimen's cell subset or site label: CD8 T cells binding tetramer with EBV BMLF1 280-288 peptide (GLC-BM). This TCR was sampled from a young woman with infectious mononucleosis caused by EBV. The sequence joins TRBV11-2 to TRBJ2-7, and TRBD2 matches 10 of the central bases. The DNA is TGTGCCTGCAGCTTAGCTTGGGTAGCGGGGGGAAACGAGCAGTACTTC. It encodes CACSLAWVAGGNEQYF.